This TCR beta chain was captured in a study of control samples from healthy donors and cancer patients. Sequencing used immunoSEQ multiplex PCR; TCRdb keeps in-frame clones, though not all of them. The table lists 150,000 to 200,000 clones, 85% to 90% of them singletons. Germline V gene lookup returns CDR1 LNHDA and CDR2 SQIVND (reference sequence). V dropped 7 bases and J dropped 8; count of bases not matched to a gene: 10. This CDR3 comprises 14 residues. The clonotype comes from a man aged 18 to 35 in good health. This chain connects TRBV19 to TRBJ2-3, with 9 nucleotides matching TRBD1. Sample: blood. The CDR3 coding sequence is TGTGCCAGTACCCGAGTACAGGGGGCCGGTACGCAGTATTTT. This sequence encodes CASTRVQGAGTQYF.